This note documents a single T cell receptor (beta chain) sequence. Its antigen is not identified. Molecular barcoding with unique molecular identifiers was used for the TCRbeta library. One entry per CDR3 protein, called by TCRdb with MiXCR from the PCR reads. The sample holds some 260,000 distinct CDR3 sequences, roughly a quarter seen once. Germline-derived CDR1 and CDR2 are MGHDK and SYGVNS. V lost 8 bases and J lost 5, with 9 bases in between. The CDR3 length is 12 residues. The data belong to a study of T-cell reconstitution after alpha-beta-depleted transplantation in children. General study results and limits: Where some patients showed high TCRbeta diversity at day 60, it came from recipient T cells and thymic progenitors that had survived.

The TCR comes from a female patient aged 2-15 years who had a stem cell transplant for congenital amegakaryocytic thrombocytopenia, so the T cells may come from the graft donor. Specimen: PBMCs, mostly from graft donor cells, collected 360 days after TCRalphabeta/CD19-depleted stem cell transplant. The chain joins TRBV25-1 to TRBJ2-2; D perhaps matches TRBD1 (5 bases). Here the CDR3 reads CASRQGTGELFF. DNA for the CDR3: TGTGCCAGCCGTCAGGGAACCGGGGAGCTGTTTTTT.